This TCR beta chain derives from a study of T cells after yellow fever vaccination. Germline trimming cut 5 bases from V and 0 bases from J; bases unmatched to any gene: 9. The length of the CDR3 is 18 residues. Whole-study findings and limits: Primary-vaccination clones mostly resurfaced post-booster (under 98% CD4, more than 85% CD8).

A note on this clonotype: As yet, its antigen is unknown.

MiXCR, applied by TCRdb to the 5' RACE reads, yields one record per CDR3 protein. The table includes 450,000 to 650,000 distinct CDR3 sequences, roughly 14% detected once. This clonotype was sampled from a man aged 30-40 years who received the YFV17D yellow fever vaccine. The chain uses TRBV12-3 or TRBV12-4 and TRBJ2-3; 12 nucleotides match TRBD2. The input for sequencing was PBMCs, taken on the day of the yellow fever booster vaccination. CDR3 amino acids: CASSQRLAGAFSTDTQYF. The CDR3 region has the DNA TGTGCCAGCAGTCAGAGACTAGCGGGGGCCTTTAGCACAGATACGCAGTATTTT.